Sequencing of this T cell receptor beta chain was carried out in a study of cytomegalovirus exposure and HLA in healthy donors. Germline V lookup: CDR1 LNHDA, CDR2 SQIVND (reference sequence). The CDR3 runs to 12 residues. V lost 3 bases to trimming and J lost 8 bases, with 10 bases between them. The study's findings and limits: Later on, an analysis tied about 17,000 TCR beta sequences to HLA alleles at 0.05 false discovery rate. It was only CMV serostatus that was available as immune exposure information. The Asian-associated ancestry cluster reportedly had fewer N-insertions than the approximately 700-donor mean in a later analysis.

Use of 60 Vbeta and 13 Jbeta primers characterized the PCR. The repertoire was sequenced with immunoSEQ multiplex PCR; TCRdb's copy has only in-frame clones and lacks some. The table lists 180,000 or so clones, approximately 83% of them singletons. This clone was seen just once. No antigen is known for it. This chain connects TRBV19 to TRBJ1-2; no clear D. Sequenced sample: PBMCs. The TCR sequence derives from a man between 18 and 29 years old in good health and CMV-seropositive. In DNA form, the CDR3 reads TGTGCCAGTAGTATCCTCTCCGGGGGCTACACCTTC. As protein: CASSILSGGYTF.